What follows are 30 T cell receptor beta chains derived from one specimen sequenced in a study of post-analysis software for immune sequencing data. Findings of the study overall: Patients showed TRBV5-6, TRBV5-1 and TRBV20-1 among a few TRBV segments more frequent than in controls.

The TCR beta cDNA libraries carried unique molecular identifiers. TCRdb reanalysed the PCR reads using MiXCR and keeps one entry per CDR3 protein. The sample lists approximately 730,000 distinct CDR3 sequences; roughly 27% were seen once. These receptors are not linked to any known antigen. Sequencing was performed on blood. The source is a girl between 5 and 17 years old with multiple sclerosis.

The sample holds one count of this clonotype. The J gene is TRBJ2-7, the V gene TRBV7-9; TRBD1 might be the D (5 bases). The end of the DNA fits TRBJ2-5 better, so the J call may be wrong. Germline V CDR1 and CDR2: SEHNR, FQNEAQ (reference sequence). The CDR3 spans 16 residues. The CDR3 sequence is CASSFPSGQGPETQYF. CDR3 sequence (DNA): TGTGCCAGCAGCTTCCCTTCTGGGCAGGGCCCAGAGACCCAGTACTTC.

This clonotype was found a few times. V gene TRBV12-5 combines with J gene TRBJ2-1, with 9 positions matching TRBD2. The CDR3 spans 15 residues. Germline assignment: CDR1 LGHNT and CDR2 FRNRAP. The trim removed 0 bases at V and 9 bases at J, leaving 6 bases unmatched. For the CDR3, the DNA is TGTGCTAGTGGTTTGGTGGTTAGCGGGAGTGGTGAGCAGTTCTTC. It is translated as CASGLVVSGSGEQFF.

This clonotype was counted ten times or more. This chain connects TRBV27 to TRBJ2-3; possibly TRBD2 for D (6 bases). Germline V gene lookup returns CDR1 MNHEY and CDR2 SMNVEV (reference sequence). Trimming removed 6 bases at V and 3 bases at J, with 16 bases between. The CDR3 contains 15 residues. In nucleotides, the CDR3 is TGTGCCAGCAGGGCGGGACTCCGGTATACAGATACGCAGTATTTT. As protein: CASRAGLRYTDTQYF.

The chain has TRBV7-2 and TRBJ2-1; 14 bases align to TRBD2. V shed 4 bases and J 12 bases; nucleotides not matched to a gene: 8. Germline V gene lookup returns CDR1 SGHTA and CDR2 FQGNSA. This CDR3 is built from 15 residues. CDR3 nucleotide sequence: TGTGCCAGCAGCTCGGGACTAGCGGGGGCCTCCCGGCAGTTCTTC. It codes for CASSSGLAGASRQFF.

This clonotype turned up a few times. The chain links TRBV29-1 to TRBJ2-1, with 7 bases that match TRBD2. Unmatched junction bases numbered 11, after V lost 6 bases and J lost 3 bases. Germline CDR1 is SQVTM and CDR2 is ANQGSEA. CDR3 length: 15 residues. The CDR3 spells CSVSKRDPLYNEQFF. In nucleotides, the CDR3 is TGCAGCGTCTCAAAGCGGGACCCCCTCTACAATGAGCAGTTCTTC.

This chain uses TRBV21-1 with TRBJ2-4; TRBD1, as called in the table, went unchecked against the DNA. TRBV21-1 is a documented pseudogene. The CDR3 spans 17 residues. CDR3 in amino acids: CASSKDPGQLAKNIQYF. CDR3 nucleotides: TGTGCCAGCAGCAAAGACCCCGGGCAGCTAGCCAAAAACATTCAGTACTTC.

The rearrangement links TRBV28 to TRBJ2-7; 7 bases are shared with TRBD1. Germline CDR1 MDHEN, CDR2 SYDVKM. Unmatched junction bases numbered 22, after V lost 5 bases and J lost 3 bases. This CDR3 is built from 19 residues. CDR3 amino acids: CASSNEMIKDRRNYYEQYF. The DNA of the CDR3 is TGTGCCAGCAGTAACGAAATGATTAAGGACAGGAGAAACTACTACGAGCAGTACTTC.

This clonotype was counted a few times. The chain links TRBV7-2 to TRBJ1-2; TRBD1 is a possible D gene (5 bases). CDR3 length: 14 amino acids. Trimming took off 2 bases at V and 5 bases at J, with 12 bases between the two ends. CDR1 and CDR2 (germline): SGHTA, FQGNSA. The CDR3 loop reads CASSLSPGPYGYTF. As DNA, the CDR3 is TGTGCCAGCAGCTTATCCCCGGGGCCTTATGGCTACACCTTC.

V and J are TRBV5-1 and TRBJ2-3, with 7 bases matching TRBD1. The CDR3 runs to 16 residues. Germline V lookup: CDR1 SGHRS, CDR2 YFSETQ. Losses at the gene ends were 4 bases for V and 7 bases for J; bases not matched to a gene: 15. DNA for the CDR3: TGCGCCAGCAGCCCACACCGGGACAGAACATCAAATACGCAGTATTTT. Amino acids: CASSPHRDRTSNTQYF.

This rearrangement joins TRBV7-9 to TRBJ1-2; D gene uncertain. Trimming stripped 3 bases from V and 0 bases from J, with 20 bases between. The V gene's germline CDR1 is SEHNR and CDR2 FQNEAQ (reference sequence). CDR3 length equals 18 residues. The CDR3 DNA reads TGTGCCAGCAGCTTCAGGTTACACCTACCTTTAGCTAACTATGGCTACACCTTC. Translation gives CASSFRLHLPLANYGYTF.

This clonotype showed up just a few times. The chain links TRBV10-3 to TRBJ1-5; unclear D gene. V lost 2 bases and J lost 6, with 11 bases in between. Germline V CDR1 and CDR2: ENHRY, SYGVKD. The CDR3 sequence is 14 residues long. In DNA, the CDR3 is TGTGCCATCAGTGAGGAGGGCTCGAGTCAGCCCCAGCATTTT. It encodes CAISEEGSSQPQHF.

This clonotype turned up a few times. V and J are TRBV29-1 and TRBJ1-6, with a weak D call TRBD1 (5 bases). Germline V gives CDR1 SQVTM, CDR2 ANQGSEA. V lost 6 bases and J 2 bases, leaving 11 bases between the germline ends. The CDR3 totals 14 residues. CDR3 sequence (DNA): TGCAGCGTGAGGGACGGAGCCTATAATTCACCCCTCCACTTT. This codes for CSVRDGAYNSPLHF.

In this sample, this clonotype turned up a few times. This rearrangement joins TRBV20-1 to TRBJ2-7; 10 bases are a match to TRBD2. This CDR3 spans 13 amino acids. J was trimmed by 7 bases and V by 2 bases; bases with no gene match: 5. Germline CDR1 reads DFQATT; CDR2 reads SNEGSKA (reference sequence). The CDR3 region is CSARILAGYEQYF. The CDR3 region has the DNA TGCAGTGCTAGAATACTAGCGGGATATGAGCAGTACTTC.

This clonotype was observed a few times. The chain joins TRBV12-3 or TRBV12-4 to TRBJ1-4; a weak D match, TRBD1 (5 bases). Trimming removed 3 bases at V and 3 bases at J, with 23 bases between. The CDR3 sequence is 19 residues long. CDR3 DNA sequence: TGTGCCAGCAGTTTGCCCCGGTCGGGCGGGGCAATGGCTAATGAAAAACTGTTTTTT. Amino acid sequence: CASSLPRSGGAMANEKLFF.

The sample holds many counts of this clonotype. The genes are TRBV15 and TRBJ2-5; D uncertain. Deletions cut 2 bases from V and 5 bases from J, with 9 bases between. The CDR3 extends over 13 amino acids. Germline assignment: CDR1 LNHNV and CDR2 YYDKDF (reference sequence). In DNA, the CDR3 is TGTGCCACCAGCAGATTCGGCGGCGAGACCCAGTACTTC. This sequence encodes CATSRFGGETQYF.

This clonotype has only a few counts. The V and J genes are TRBV5-5 and TRBJ2-7; no definite D call. V dropped 0 bases and J dropped 1 base, with 11 bases sitting between them. The CDR3 length is 15 residues. CDR1 is SGHKS and CDR2 is YYEKEE in the germline V gene (reference sequence). The CDR3 protein is CASSLEVAISYEQYF. The CDR3 DNA reads as TGTGCCAGCAGCTTGGAGGTGGCTATTTCCTACGAGCAGTACTTC.

The chain is built from TRBV29-1 and TRBJ2-3, with a possible D match to TRBD2 (6 bases). CDR3 length: 12 amino acids. Per the germline V gene, CDR1 is SQVTM and CDR2 is ANQGSEA. V was cut by 4 bases and J by 4 bases, with 9 bases left in between. CDR3 region: CSVAREADTQYF. CDR3 in DNA: TGCAGCGTTGCAAGGGAGGCAGATACGCAGTATTTT.

This chain joins TRBV4-1 and TRBJ2-5; 7 nucleotides match TRBD2. Matching the DNA end better, TRBJ2-7 makes the J call doubtful. There are 15 residues in the CDR3. Germline V gene lookup returns CDR1 MGHRA and CDR2 YSYEKL. The CDR3 protein is CASSQEAGIGYEQYF. Written as DNA, the CDR3 is TGCGCCAGCAGCCAAGAAGCGGGGATCGGGTACGAGCAGTACTTC.

This clonotype was counted only a few times. The chain joins TRBV3-1 to TRBJ2-7; D remains ambiguous. V was cut by 0 bases and J by 4 bases, with 7 bases left in between. There are 13 residues in the CDR3. The germline V gene has CDR1 LGHDT and CDR2 YNNKEL (reference sequence). Here the CDR3 DNA reads TGTGCCAGCAGCCAAGATCCGTTGTACGAGCAGTACTTC. This encodes CASSQDPLYEQYF.

V usage is TRBV20-1 and J usage is TRBJ1-4; TRBD1 agrees at 8 bases. The CDR3 has 17 amino acids. Germline CDR1 reads DFQATT; CDR2 reads SNEGSKA (reference sequence). V lost 1 base, J lost 3 bases, and 10 bases stayed unmatched. DNA of the CDR3: TGCAGTGCTAGAGTAACGGGACAGGCTTGGGCTAATGAAAAACTGTTTTTT. Translating it yields CSARVTGQAWANEKLFF.

The chain links TRBV12-3 or TRBV12-4 to TRBJ2-1; perhaps TRBD1 as D (5 bases). The CDR3 is made up of 16 amino acids. Trimming took 3 bases from V and 7 from J, leaving 19 bases between them. This CDR3 is CASSFSPDGAWNEQFF. The CDR3 DNA follows: TGTGCCAGCAGTTTTAGTCCAGATGGGGCCTGGAATGAGCAGTTCTTC.

V is TRBV12-3 or TRBV12-4 and J is TRBJ1-1; D is perhaps TRBD1 (5 bases). The CDR3 spans 15 residues. Trimming stripped 5 bases from V and 5 bases from J, with 18 bases between. The CDR3 protein is CASSPGSGGGTEAFF. The CDR3 nucleotides read TGTGCCAGCAGTCCGGGGAGTGGGGGAGGAACTGAAGCTTTCTTT.

The J gene is TRBJ2-5, the V gene TRBV4-2; 9 nucleotides match TRBD2. This CDR3 is 18 amino acids long. J lost 5 bases, V lost 1 base, and 14 bases had no gene match. CDR1 and CDR2 (germline): LGHNA, YNFKEQ. CDR3 in amino acids: CASSQVRGIAGVGETQYF. CDR3 in DNA: TGTGCCAGCAGCCAAGTTAGGGGCATAGCGGGGGTTGGGGAGACCCAGTACTTC.

This clonotype was found a few times. This chain links TRBV7-2 with TRBJ1-5; weak D call: TRBD1 (6 bases). Germline CDR1 is SGHTA and CDR2 is FQGNSA. Trimming shortened V by 2 bases and J by 2 bases, and 13 bases separated the two germline ends. This CDR3 comprises 16 residues. The CDR3 DNA reads as TGTGCCAGCAGCTTATCCAACAGGGTAGGCAATCAGCCCCAGCATTTT. It specifies CASSLSNRVGNQPQHF. Complete variable domain (other parts from reference TRBV7-2 and TRBJ1-5): GAGVSQSPSNKVTEKGKDVELRCDPISGHTALYWYRQSLGQGLEFLIYFQGNSAPDKSGLPSDRFSAERTGGSVSTLTIQRTQQEDSAVYLCASSLSNRVGNQPQHFGDGTRLSIL.

This clonotype was counted ten times or more. This sequence joins TRBV12-3 or TRBV12-4 and TRBJ2-5, with 12 bases aligning to TRBD2. The CDR3 covers 17 residues. J was trimmed by 2 bases and V by 5 bases; bases with no gene match: 9. CDR3 bases: TGTGCCAGCAGTCTCAGGACTAGCGGGATTGTACAAGAGACCCAGTACTTC. Translating gives CASSLRTSGIVQETQYF.

The chain couples TRBV13 to TRBJ2-5, with 8 bases that match TRBD2. J lost 2 bases, V lost 0 bases, and 2 bases had no gene match. This CDR3 is built from 15 residues. Germline CDR1 reads PRHDT; CDR2 reads FYEKMQ (reference sequence). As DNA, the CDR3 is TGTGCCAGCAGCTTAGGCGGGGGGGATCAAGAGACCCAGTACTTC. This gives the protein CASSLGGGDQETQYF.

The chain uses TRBV6-1 and TRBJ2-7; no definite D call. V dropped 4 bases and J dropped 4 bases, with 14 bases sitting between them. The CDR3 is made up of 14 amino acids. Germline V gene data show CDR1 as MNHNS and CDR2 as SASEGT. The DNA for the CDR3 is TGTGCCAGCAGTGGATGGGTTATAGGTTACGAGCAGTACTTC. Its translation: CASSGWVIGYEQYF.

This clonotype was counted a single time. The chain recombines TRBV20-1 with TRBJ2-5, with D unclear. The CDR3 consists of 13 residues. Between the trimmed V and J ends, which lost 3 bases and 0 bases, there was a span of 8 bases. The germline CDR1 and CDR2 sequences are DFQATT and SNEGSKA (reference sequence). CDR3 residues: CSASSVNQETQYF. The CDR3 bases are TGCAGTGCTAGTTCTGTCAACCAAGAGACCCAGTACTTC.

The V gene is TRBV2, the J gene TRBJ2-7, with 8 bases fitting TRBD1. The V and J ends lost 5 bases and 4 bases, in that order; junction bases with no gene match: 10. Germline assignment: CDR1 SNHLY and CDR2 FYNNEI. The CDR3 consists of 15 residues. As DNA, the CDR3 is TGTGCCAGCAGTTATGCAGGGGGCAGGGGGTACGAGCAGTACTTC. Translated: CASSYAGGRGYEQYF.

This chain links TRBV6-6 with TRBJ2-1, with D hard to call. The V and J ends lost 4 bases and 10 bases respectively, with 11 bases between them. This CDR3 has 12 residues. Germline values: CDR1 MNHNY, CDR2 SVGAGI (reference sequence). CDR3 region: CASSSRVREQFF. The CDR3 region has the DNA TGTGCCAGCAGTTCTAGGGTTCGGGAGCAGTTCTTC.